This T cell receptor beta chain was sequenced during a study of blood T cell repertoires in COVID-19. The method was immunoSEQ multiplex PCR; TCRdb's version includes in-frame clones alone and lacks a portion of them. The sample includes around 76,000 clones, roughly 85% of them seen just once. The CDR3 loop spans 13 amino acids. The ends were cut back, 6 bases at V and 4 bases at J, with 16 bases in the middle. The germline V gene has CDR1 SQVTM and CDR2 ANQGSEA. Sequenced material: peripheral blood. The chain has TRBV29-1 and TRBJ2-7, with D perhaps TRBD2 (7 bases). The sequence was collected from a man older than 75 with acute or convalescent COVID-19. This chain's CDR3 is CSVGGREGYEQYF. As DNA, the CDR3 is TGCAGCGTGGGGGGGCGGGAAGGATACGAGCAGTACTTC.